These 16 T cell receptor beta chains came from one sample sequenced in a study of CD8+ T cells in alopecia areata. Sequencing used cDNA as its template, made by extracting RNA and reverse transcribing it. The method was immunoSEQ multiplex PCR; TCRdb's version includes in-frame clones alone and lacks a portion of them. The data contain 90,000 to 120,000 clones, 45% to 70% of them singletons. Material: CD8+ T cells sorted from blood. These receptors were collected from a human donor in good health.

V gene TRBV4-1 combines with J gene TRBJ1-2; D is uncertain. Trimming shortened V by 0 bases and J by 6 bases, and 11 bases separated the two germline ends. The CDR3 is 14 amino acids. Germline V lookup: CDR1 MGHRA, CDR2 YSYEKL. CDR3 region: CASSQDGLSHGYTF. CDR3 DNA sequence: TGCGCCAGCAGCCAAGACGGTTTGAGCCATGGCTACACCTTC.

CDR3 DNA: TGTGCCAGCAGCTTTAGCGGGAGCCCACCCTACGAGCAGTACTTC. The encoded protein is CASSFSGSPPYEQYF. The V call is TRBV11-2, the J call TRBJ2-7; 9 bases align to TRBD2. Germline lookup yields CDR1 SGHAT and CDR2 FQNNGV. Trimming at V came to 3 bases and at J to 2 bases, leaving 5 bases not matched to a gene. This CDR3 is built from 15 residues.

The V gene is TRBV15, the J gene TRBJ2-1, with TRBD1 matching 11 bases. In germline, CDR1 is LNHNV, CDR2 YYDKDF (reference sequence). The V segment lost 2 bases and the J segment 8 bases; nucleotides outside the gene matches: 11. CDR3 length: 17 residues. The CDR3 bases are TGTGCCACCAGCAGATGGGGGACAGGGGGAAAAGGGGATGAGCAGTTCTTC. It codes for CATSRWGTGGKGDEQFF.

This clone was detected ten times or more. The chain couples TRBV6-4 to TRBJ2-3; TRBD2 aligns across 9 bases. Germline CDR1 MRHNA, CDR2 SNTAGT. The CDR3 runs to 16 residues. Unmatched junction bases numbered 7, after V lost 2 bases and J lost 4 bases. The CDR3, as DNA: TGTGCCAGCAGTGACGAGGCGGGGGGGCCGCCAGATACGCAGTATTTT. This translates into CASSDEAGGPPDTQYF.

The chain recombines TRBV13 with TRBJ2-7, with D unclear. This CDR3 is 14 amino acids long. Trimming shortened V by 0 bases and J by 0 bases, and 6 bases separated the two germline ends. Germline CDR1 and CDR2: PRHDT and FYEKMQ (reference sequence). This chain's CDR3 is CASSLGLGSYEQYF. The CDR3 nucleotides are TGTGCCAGCAGCTTAGGCCTGGGCTCCTACGAGCAGTACTTC. The full variable domain, rest sourced from reference TRBV13 and TRBJ2-7, is AAGVIQSPRHLIKEKRETATLKCYPIPRHDTVYWYQQGPGQDPQFLISFYEKMQSDKGSIPDRFSAQQFSDYHSELNMSSLELGDSALYFCASSLGLGSYEQYFGPGTRLTVT.

The rearrangement links TRBV5-6 to TRBJ2-1; D remains ambiguous. Germline CDR1 and CDR2: SGHDT and YYEEEE. Trimming shortened V by 1 base and J by 9 bases, and 8 bases separated the two germline ends. CDR3 length equals 12 residues. The CDR3 loop reads CASSLLLSEQFF. In nucleotides, the CDR3 is TGTGCCAGCAGCTTGTTGTTAAGTGAGCAGTTCTTC.

This chain connects TRBV28 to TRBJ2-3; perhaps TRBD1 as D (7 bases). The ends were cut back, 3 bases at V and 7 bases at J, with 14 bases in the middle. The CDR3 consists of 14 residues. Germline values: CDR1 MDHEN, CDR2 SYDVKM. The CDR3 DNA follows: TGTGCCAGCAGTTTCGACAGGGAGGTTAATACGCAGTATTTT. It translates to CASSFDREVNTQYF.

The genes are TRBV29-1 and TRBJ2-3, with TRBD2 as a possible D gene (6 bases). The V end lost 3 bases, the J end lost 1 base, and 14 bases lay between the germline ends. The germline V gene encodes CDR1 SQVTM and CDR2 ANQGSEA. The CDR3 extends over 15 amino acids. CDR3 sequence (DNA): TGCAGCGTTGACCGCGGGGCTCAGCGCACAGATACGCAGTATTTT. It specifies CSVDRGAQRTDTQYF.

This chain links TRBV27 with TRBJ2-2, with D unresolved. CDR1 and CDR2 from the germline V gene are MNHEY and SMNVEV (reference sequence). This CDR3 is built from 16 residues. Trimming left V 5 bases short and J 4 bases short, with 17 bases between. The CDR3 region is CASSPSGFLTTGELFF. CDR3 coding DNA: TGTGCCAGCAGTCCTTCTGGCTTCTTGACCACCGGGGAGCTGTTTTTT.

The chain employs TRBV13 and TRBJ2-7; 10 positions match TRBD1. The length of the CDR3 is 16 residues. V lost 0 bases, J lost 3 bases, and 5 bases stayed unmatched. Germline CDR1 and CDR2: PRHDT and FYEKMQ (reference sequence). The CDR3 nucleotides are TGTGCCAGCAGCTTAGGTCTGCGGACAGGGGGCTACGAGCAGTACTTC. Its protein is CASSLGLRTGGYEQYF.

The table lists this clone with a count of one. V gene TRBV2 combines with J gene TRBJ2-4, with D tentatively TRBD1 or TRBD2 (5 bases each). Germline CDR1 is SNHLY and CDR2 is FYNNEI. Trimming left V 3 bases short and J 15 bases short, with 27 bases between. There are 16 residues in the CDR3. CDR3 region: CASSDSVRLGRVFRYF. In nucleotides, the CDR3 is TGTGCCAGCAGTGATAGCGTGAGGTTGGGCAGGGTGTTTCGGTACTTC. The whole variable domain, filled in from reference TRBV2 and TRBJ2-4, reads EPEVTQTPSHQVTQMGQEVILRCVPISNHLYFYWYRQILGQKVEFLVSFYNNEISEKSEIFDDQFSVERPDGSNFTLKIRSTKLEDSAMYFCASSDSVRLGRVFRYFGAGTRLSVL.

This clone appeared a few times. The chain is built from TRBV6-1 and TRBJ1-5, with TRBD1 matching 9 bases. Germline trimming cut 3 bases from V and 7 bases from J; bases unmatched to any gene: 7. CDR1 MNHNS and CDR2 SASEGT come from the germline V gene. This CDR3 contains 15 residues. The CDR3 nucleotides are TGTGCCAGCAGTGATGAGGGACAGGGCTGGCAGCCCCAGCATTTT. Translation gives CASSDEGQGWQPQHF.

This clone was seen a handful of times. V is TRBV11-1 and J is TRBJ2-5; TRBD2 aligns across 9 bases. Trimming cost V 4 bases and J 2 bases; bases outside gene matches: 5. CDR3 length: 15 amino acids. Germline values: CDR1 SGHAT, CDR2 FQDESV (reference sequence). CDR3 protein: CASSYSSGEQETQYF. CDR3 DNA sequence: TGTGCCAGCAGCTACTCTAGCGGGGAACAAGAGACCCAGTACTTC.

This chain uses TRBV9 with TRBJ2-2; D gene unclear. Germline lookup yields CDR1 SGDLS and CDR2 YYNGEE. The CDR3 extends over 15 amino acids. V gave up 0 bases and J gave up 1 base, with 7 bases separating them. The CDR3 DNA follows: TGTGCCAGCAGCGTAGGTCACTTGAACACCGGGGAGCTGTTTTTT. Protein sequence: CASSVGHLNTGELFF.

The chain employs TRBV29-1 and TRBJ2-7; D tentatively reads TRBD1 or TRBD2 (5 bases each). CDR1 is SQVTM and CDR2 is ANQGSEA in the germline V gene. Trimming took off 6 bases at V and 6 bases at J, with 18 bases between the two ends. CDR3 length: 13 amino acids. The CDR3 protein is CSVPAGSHGEQYF. In DNA form, the CDR3 reads TGCAGCGTCCCCGCAGGGAGTCATGGCGAGCAGTACTTC.

A few counts support this clone. V is TRBV23-1 and J is TRBJ2-7, with D perhaps TRBD1 (6 bases). TRBV23-1 is assigned to the ORF class and has an uncertain function. The CDR3 runs 14 residues. V was trimmed by 4 bases and J by 6 bases, leaving 16 bases between them. The CDR3 loop reads CASSRPGRGPEQYF. CDR3 DNA sequence: TGCGCCAGCAGTCGCCCTGGCAGGGGCCCCGAGCAGTACTTC.